The source of this T cell receptor (beta chain) is a study of cytomegalovirus exposure and HLA in healthy donors. At the level of the study: There were 85 million or so unique TCRs (from HLA-typed donors) in an early data release.

Between the trimmed V and J ends, which lost 4 bases and 11 bases, there was a span of 15 bases. The CDR3 consists of 13 residues. Germline lookup yields CDR1 SGHNT and CDR2 YENEEA. 13 Jbeta primers and 60 Vbeta primers were used for the PCR. Profiling relied on immunoSEQ multiplex PCR, and the TCRdb table lists in-frame clones only, not all of them. This table holds about 130,000 clones, more than 60% found once. A note on this clone: Its antigen remains unidentified.

Broader study findings: In a later analysis, productive TCRs from donors in an Asian-associated ancestry cluster reportedly carried fewer N-insertions than the cohort mean. A later analysis associated 16,951 TCR beta sequences with HLA alleles at a 0.05 false discovery rate. Productive rates of about 87% or about 30% were seen for most TCR beta V segments in an earlier analysis.

Sequenced sample: PBMCs. This chain connects TRBV11-3 to TRBJ2-1; D possibly corresponds to TRBD2 (6 bases). The clonotype was recovered from a woman between 35 and 50 years old in good health and CMV-seronegative. The chain's CDR3 is CASSSPPGDQQFF. DNA of the CDR3: TGTGCCAGCAGCTCTCCCCCGGGGGATCAGCAGTTCTTC.